This record covers a single T cell receptor beta chain. Sequenced by immunoSEQ multiplex PCR; TCRdb stores in-frame clones only, minus some. The repertoire includes 300,000 to 350,000 clones, 88% of them detected once, and approximately 5.9% sits in the top ten. The data derive from a study of Ad26.COV2.S vaccination and SARS-CoV-2 variants. Turning to the study itself: A COV1001 Ad26.COV2.S trial-arm participant provided the sample. Recipients of Ad26.COV2.S got it intramuscularly, once or twice 56 days apart.

Treatment in this sample: about 20 received Ad26.COV2.S at low or high dose, single or two shots; about 5 received placebo; per-sample allocation not given. The samples date from day 63 after the first vaccine or placebo injection. Germline V lookup: CDR1 SGHDT, CDR2 YYEEEE. CDR3 length: 15 amino acids. Trimming took 4 bases from V and 2 from J, leaving 15 bases between them. The material was peripheral blood, obtained in a trial of Ad26.COV2.S vaccine versus placebo. This sequence was found in a person aged 18-65 years who received the Ad26.COV2.S COVID-19 vaccine or a placebo. This sequence joins TRBV5-6 and TRBJ1-2, with D tentatively TRBD1 (6 bases). The CDR3 region is CASSTVSGANYGYTF. DNA for the CDR3: TGTGCCAGCAGCACCGTGTCGGGGGCCAACTATGGCTACACCTTC.